One T cell receptor beta chain is described in this entry. What it recognizes is unknown. The source of the sample is a study of blood T cells in healthy people across ages. Notes on the study in general: A roughly linear fall in TCR beta diversity per million T cells was seen with increasing age. With naive T cell percentage, TCR beta diversity showed a strong correlation.

The V gene lost 4 bases and the J gene lost 1 base, with 11 bases spanning the gap. The CDR3 consists of 13 residues. CDR1 is DFQATT, CDR2 SNEGSKA, per germline (reference sequence). Together with a sample-barcoded 5' primer, a J-beta primer mix was included in a second PCR lasting roughly 6 to 12 cycles. TCRdb redid the calling of the 5' RACE reads with MiXCR, one entry per CDR3 protein. The sample consists of a few hundred thousand distinct CDR3 sequences, 45% to 65% of them appearing once. The origin of this receptor is a man in his sixties in good health. The chain couples TRBV20-1 to TRBJ2-7, with a tentative D call TRBD1 (6 bases). The material sequenced was blood. The CDR3 sequence: CSATRDISYEQYF. The CDR3 bases are TGCAGTGCTACCCGGGACATTTCCTACGAGCAGTACTTC.